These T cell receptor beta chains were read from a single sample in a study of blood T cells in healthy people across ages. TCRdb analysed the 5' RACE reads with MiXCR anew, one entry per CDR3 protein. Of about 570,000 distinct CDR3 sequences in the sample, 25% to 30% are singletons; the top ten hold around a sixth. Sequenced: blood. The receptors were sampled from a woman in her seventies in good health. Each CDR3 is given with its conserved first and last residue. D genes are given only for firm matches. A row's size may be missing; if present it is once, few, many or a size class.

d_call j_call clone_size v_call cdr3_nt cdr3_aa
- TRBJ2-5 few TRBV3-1 TGTGCCAGCAGCTGGACCCGCAGAGAGACCCAGTACTTC CASSWTRRETQYF
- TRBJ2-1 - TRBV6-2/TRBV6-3 TGTGCCAGCAGTTCACCCCTTCGCGGGGCTACCTACAATGAGCAGTTCTTC CASSSPLRGATYNEQFF
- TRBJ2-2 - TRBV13 TGTGCCAGCAGCTTAGTATCGGGAGTCACCGGGGAGCTGTTTTTT CASSLVSGVTGELFF
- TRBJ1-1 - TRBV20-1 TGCAGTGCCCAGGGCGGCGGTGAAGCTTTCTTT CSAQGGGEAFF
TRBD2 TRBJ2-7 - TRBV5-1 TGCGCCAGCAGCTCACCGGGACTAGCGGCGACCTGCGAGCAGTACTTC CASSSPGLAATCEQYF
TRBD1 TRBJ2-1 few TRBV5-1 TGCGCCAGCAGCTCCGGACAGGGAATATACAATGAGCAGTTCTTC CASSSGQGIYNEQFF
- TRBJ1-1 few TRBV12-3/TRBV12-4 TGTGCCAGCAGTTTATCGGCGAGAAGGGCTGAAGCTTTCTTT CASSLSARRAEAFF
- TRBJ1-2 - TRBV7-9 TGTGCCAGCAGCTCCCCTCCGGGAAACTATGGCTACACCTTC CASSSPPGNYGYTF
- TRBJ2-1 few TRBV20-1 TGCAGTGCTGGGATTAGGGAGCAGTTCTTC CSAGIREQFF
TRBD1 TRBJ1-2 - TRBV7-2 TGTGCCAGCAGACCGGCAGGGGGGCCCTATGGCTACACCTTC CASRPAGGPYGYTF
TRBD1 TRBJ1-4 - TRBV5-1 TGCGCCAGCAGATTGGCCGGCCTGGACAGGTCGATGTTTTTT CASRLAGLDRSMFF
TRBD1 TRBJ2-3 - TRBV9 TGTGCCAGCAGCACCGTCGGGACAGCCTTGGGGATGACAGATACGCAGTATTTT CASSTVGTALGMTDTQYF
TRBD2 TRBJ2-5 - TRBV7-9 TGTGCCAGCAGCGCAACCTGGCGGGGGAACCAGGAGACCCAGTACTTC CASSATWRGNQETQYF
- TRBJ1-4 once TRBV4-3 TGCGCCAGCAGCGAACGCCTTCGACAGAGTAAGAATGAAAAGCTGTTTTTT CASSERLRQSKNEKLFF
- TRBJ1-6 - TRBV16 TGTGCCAGCAGCCAAGGGTGGACAGAGGGCAATTCACCCCTCCACTTT CASSQGWTEGNSPLHF
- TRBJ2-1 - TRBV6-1 TGTGCCAGCAGTGAGGCTAGCCTCCTCTCCTACAATGAGCAGTTCTTC CASSEASLLSYNEQFF
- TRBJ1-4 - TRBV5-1 TGCGCCAGCAGCTTGCAACAGCCTAATGAAAAACTGTTTTTT CASSLQQPNEKLFF
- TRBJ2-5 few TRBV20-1 TGCAGTGCTAGAGGCCAGACAGGATCAAGAGACCCCCAGTACTTC CSARGQTGSRDPQYF
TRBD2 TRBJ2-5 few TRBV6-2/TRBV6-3 TGTGCCAGCAGAGAACCCAGCGGGGCCAAAGAGACCCAGTACTTC CASREPSGAKETQYF
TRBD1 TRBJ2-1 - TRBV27 TGTGCCAGCAGTGGGACAGCCCATGAGCAGTTCTTC CASSGTAHEQFF
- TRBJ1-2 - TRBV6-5 TGTGCCAGCCTCACAACCGGCGAGGGAACCTATGGCTACACCTTC CASLTTGEGTYGYTF
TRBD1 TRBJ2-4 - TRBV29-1 TGCAGCGTTGGGGGGACAGGGATCATTCAGTACTTC CSVGGTGIIQYF
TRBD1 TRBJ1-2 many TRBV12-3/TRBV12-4 TGTGCCAGCACCCTCCGGGACAGCCAATATGGCTACACCTTC CASTLRDSQYGYTF
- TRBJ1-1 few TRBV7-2 TGTGCCAGCAGCTTAGACAGGGCTGAAGCTTTCTTT CASSLDRAEAFF
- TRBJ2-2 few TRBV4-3 TGCGCCAGCAGCCTAACCCAGGGAGGGGGGACCACCGGGGAGCTGTTTTTT CASSLTQGGGTTGELFF
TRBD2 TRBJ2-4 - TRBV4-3 TGCGCCAGCAGCCAAGAATACGGGACTAGCGGGGCCAACATTCAGTACTTC CASSQEYGTSGANIQYF
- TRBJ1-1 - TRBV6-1 TGTGCCAGCAGTTCTTACCCTGACGACAGTGCTGAAGCTTTCTTT CASSSYPDDSAEAFF
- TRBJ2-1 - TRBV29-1 TGCGGCGTTGCCACGGGAGTCCGGCAGTTCTTC CGVATGVRQFF
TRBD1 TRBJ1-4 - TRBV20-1 TGCAGTGCTGCGGGACAGGGGTTTGAAAAACTGTTTTTT CSAAGQGFEKLFF
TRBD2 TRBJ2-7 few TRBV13 TGTGCCAGCAGCCTAACCCTAGCGGGGGTAGTGTACGAGCAGTACTTC CASSLTLAGVVYEQYF
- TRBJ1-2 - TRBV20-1 TGCAGTGCTAGAGAGGCGGAGAATGGTTACACCTTC CSAREAENGYTF
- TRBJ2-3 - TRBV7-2 TGTGCCAGCAGCTTAAGGAGAGGCGGCTCGGATACGCAGTATTTT CASSLRRGGSDTQYF
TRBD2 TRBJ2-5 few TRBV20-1 TGCAGTGCTAGTTTGGGACTAGCGGGGGGTTTACTAGAGACCCAGTACTTC CSASLGLAGGLLETQYF
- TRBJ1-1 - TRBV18 TGTGCCAGCTCACGGGAGGGGACTGAAGCTTTCTTT CASSREGTEAFF
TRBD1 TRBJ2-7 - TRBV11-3 TGTGCCAGCAGCAGAGGGACAGGGACCTACGAGCAGTACTTC CASSRGTGTYEQYF
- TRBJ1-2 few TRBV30 TGTGCCTGGAGTGTTCAATGGATGGATGGCTACACCTTC CAWSVQWMDGYTF
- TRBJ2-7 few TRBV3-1 TGTGCCAGCAGCCAAGGGCCGAAATTATTCTACGAGCAGTACTTC CASSQGPKLFYEQYF
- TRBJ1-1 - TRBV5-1 TGTGCCAGCAGCTTGGCGGGCAGCACTGAAGCTTTCTTT CASSLAGSTEAFF
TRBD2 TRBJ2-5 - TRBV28 TGTGCCAGCAATACGAGCGGGGGGAGGAAGACCCAGTACTTC CASNTSGGRKTQYF
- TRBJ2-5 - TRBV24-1 TGTGCCACCAGTGCAGGGCGGGCGGCCCAAGAGACCCAGTACTTC CATSAGRAAQETQYF
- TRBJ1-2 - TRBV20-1 TGCAGTGCTGCCGGCAGGGGCGGAGGGGGCTACACCTTC CSAAGRGGGGYTF
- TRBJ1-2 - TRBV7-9 TGTGCCAACACTTATCGCCAGGGAGTGGATGGCTACACCTTC CANTYRQGVDGYTF
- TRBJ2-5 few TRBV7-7 TGTGCCAGCAGCTCATCAGGGAAACCAGAGACCCAGTACTTC CASSSSGKPETQYF
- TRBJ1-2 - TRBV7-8 TGTGCCAGCAGCTACGGAGACTATGGCTACACCTTC CASSYGDYGYTF
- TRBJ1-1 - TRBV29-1 TGCAGCGTTGGGGCGAACACTGAAGCTTTCTTT CSVGANTEAFF
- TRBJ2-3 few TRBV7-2 TGTGCCAGCAGCTTGTGGGGTTCAGATACGCAGTATTTT CASSLWGSDTQYF
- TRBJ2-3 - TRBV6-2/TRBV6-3 TGTGCCAGCAGTTACTACCGGGAGTTCACAGATACGCAGTATTTT CASSYYREFTDTQYF
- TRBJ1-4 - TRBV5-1 TGCGCCAGCAGCCAACATCAACCGGATGAAAAACTGTTTTTT CASSQHQPDEKLFF
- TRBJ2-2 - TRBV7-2 TGTGCCAGCAGCTTAGTTGCGGGGGCCAGGTCCGGGGAGCTGTTTTTT CASSLVAGARSGELFF
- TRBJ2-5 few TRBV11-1 TGTGCCAGCAGCTTAGCCCTTTCCGGGACCCAGTACTTC CASSLALSGTQYF
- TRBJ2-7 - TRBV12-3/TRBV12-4 TGTGCCAGCAGTTTTCTCGGGGCACAGTACTTC CASSFLGAQYF
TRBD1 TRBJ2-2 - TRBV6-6 TGTGCCAGCAGTTACTCTTGGACAGGGGCTCCCGGGGAGCTGTTTTTT CASSYSWTGAPGELFF
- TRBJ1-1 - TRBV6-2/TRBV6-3 TGTGCCAGCAGTCTAACCCGTGGAACTGAAGCTTTCTTT CASSLTRGTEAFF
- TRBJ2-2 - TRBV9 TGTGCCAGCAGCGTAGTTAAGGGCACCGGGGAGCTGTTTTTT CASSVVKGTGELFF